This TCR beta chain was sequenced in a study of cytomegalovirus exposure and HLA in healthy donors. TCRdb's copy holds only in-frame clones and misses some; the assay was immunoSEQ multiplex PCR. The sample includes about 130,000 clones, more than 80% of them seen just once. This clone came up a few times. What it binds is unknown. Study results and limitations: Many donors carried some public TCRs, although rarity characterized most TCR sequences. Reports described diagnosis of cytomegalovirus status by the classifier as highly specific and sensitive. According to the study, 160 or so TCR beta chains were cytomegalovirus-associated.

The sequence was obtained from a woman aged 25 to 45 in good health and CMV-seropositive. The sequenced sample consisted of PBMCs.

The chain's CDR3 is CASSRLRQSHEQYF. In DNA, the CDR3 is TGTGCCAGCAGCCGGCTCCGACAGAGCCACGAGCAGTACTTC. The rearrangement uses TRBV6-5 and TRBJ2-7, with a weak D call TRBD1 (5 bases). The V gene's germline CDR1 is MNHEY and CDR2 SVGAGI. Trimming pared 6 bases from V and 5 bases from J, leaving 17 bases between. This CDR3 spans 14 amino acids.